These T cell receptor beta chains were read from a single sample in a study of T and B cells in COVID-19 patients. TCRdb re-called the multiplex PCR reads with MiXCR, one entry per CDR3 protein. This table has roughly 2,000 distinct CDR3 sequences, more than 20% appearing once. The specimen sequenced was blood. Receptor source: a human donor with active COVID-19. CDR3s include the opening cysteine and the closing phenylalanine or tryptophan. The D gene is left open where the match is weak. Some rows have no size entry. The others give once, few or many, or a class for an expanded clone.

v_call,clone_size,d_call,j_call,cdr3_aa,cdr3_nt
TRBV20-1,-,TRBD2,TRBJ2-1,CSARTGTSGYNEQFF,TGCAGTGCTAGGACCGGGACTAGCGGATACAATGAGCAGTTCTTC
TRBV12-3/TRBV12-4,medium-sized,-,TRBJ2-1,CASSGGTGPGNEQFF,TGTGCCAGCAGTGGGGGAACGGGCCCAGGGAATGAGCAGTTCTTC
TRBV5-5,medium-sized,TRBD2,TRBJ2-7,CASSLGELAGSYEQYF,TGTGCCAGCAGCTTGGGTGAGCTAGCGGGGTCCTACGAGCAGTACTTC
TRBV12-3/TRBV12-4,medium-sized,TRBD1,TRBJ2-1,CASSQPGGDEQFF,TGTGCCAGCAGTCAACCAGGGGGCGATGAGCAGTTCTTC
TRBV5-1,few,TRBD2,TRBJ2-5,CASSFGLTSGTTETQYF,TGCGCCAGCAGCTTCGGGTTAACTAGCGGGACAACCGAGACCCAGTACTTC
TRBV5-4,medium-sized,-,TRBJ2-7,CASKRNRDAEQYF,TGTGCCAGCAAACGAAACAGGGATGCCGAGCAGTACTTC
TRBV19,medium-sized,-,TRBJ1-1,CASRQNTEAFF,TGTGCCAGTAGACAGAACACTGAAGCTTTCTTT
TRBV27,medium-sized,-,TRBJ2-3,CASSRRGLSTDTQYF,TGTGCCAGCAGCCGACGTGGACTCAGCACAGATACGCAGTATTTT
TRBV4-2,-,TRBD1,TRBJ1-5,CASSQVFVTGDQPQHF,TGTGCCAGCAGCCAAGTCTTCGTGACAGGGGATCAGCCCCAGCATTTT
TRBV2,-,-,TRBJ1-1,CASRTETNRDTEAFF,TGCGCCAGCAGGACGGAAACCAACAGGGACACTGAAGCTTTCTTT
TRBV5-1,-,TRBD1,TRBJ1-1,CASSLSKGAGGDTEAFF,TGCGCCAGCAGCTTGTCAAAGGGGGCGGGTGGGGACACTGAAGCTTTCTTT
TRBV5-5,-,TRBD1,TRBJ2-7,CASSPPGTGIHEQYF,TGTGCCAGCAGCCCACCCGGGACAGGGATCCACGAGCAGTACTTC
TRBV28,few,TRBD1,TRBJ1-4,CASSPGQVEEKLFF,TGTGCCAGCAGCCCGGGACAGGTCGAGGAAAAACTGTTTTTT
TRBV21-1,-,-,TRBJ2-2,CASSYFLRPSRELFF,TGTGCCAGCAGCTATTTTCTTAGACCGTCGCGGGAGCTGTTTTTT
TRBV6-2/TRBV6-3,-,-,TRBJ1-1,CASSTAENTEAFF,TGTGCCAGCAGTACGGCAGAGAACACTGAAGCTTTCTTT
TRBV28,-,-,TRBJ1-4,CASSLRGNNEKLFF,TGTGCCAGCAGTTTGAGAGGAAACAATGAAAAACTGTTTTTT
TRBV5-1,-,TRBD2,TRBJ2-1,CASSRGTSGYNEWQFF,TGCGCCAGCAGCCGTGGGACTAGCGGCTACAATGAGTGGCAGTTCTTC
TRBV2,-,TRBD2,TRBJ2-3,CASSVSGSTDTQYF,TGTGCCAGCAGTGTTAGCGGGAGCACAGATACGCAGTATTTT
TRBV6-2/TRBV6-3,medium-sized,TRBD2,TRBJ2-5,CASSFGLAGSQETQYF,TGTGCCAGCAGTTTCGGGCTAGCGGGATCCCAAGAGACCCAGTACTTC
TRBV6-6,medium-sized,-,TRBJ2-3,CASSSGQRSTDTQYF,TGTGCCAGCAGTTCTGGACAGCGTAGCACAGATACGCAGTATTTT
TRBV5-1,few,TRBD2,TRBJ2-5,CASSQGTSGRPETQYF,TGCGCCAGCAGCCAAGGGACTAGCGGGAGGCCGGAGACCCAGTACTTC
TRBV11-1,-,TRBD1,TRBJ1-1,CASSSDRGRRTEAFF,TGTGCCAGCAGCTCAGACAGGGGAAGGAGAACTGAAGCTTTCTTT
TRBV19,medium-sized,-,TRBJ1-5,CASSIDGGMGSNQPQHF,TGTGCCAGTAGTATAGATGGGGGAATGGGCAGCAATCAGCCCCAGCATTTT
TRBV27,few,TRBD1,TRBJ1-5,CASSTTGGVGNQPQHF,TGTGCCAGCAGTACCACAGGGGGGGTTGGCAATCAGCCCCAGCATTTT
TRBV6-5,medium-sized,-,TRBJ2-6,CASSYLQLTGANVLTF,TGTGCCAGCAGTTACCTGCAGCTTACTGGGGCCAACGTCCTGACTTTC
TRBV18,medium-sized,-,TRBJ2-2,CASSPVASGELFF,TGTGCCAGCTCACCCGTCGCATCCGGGGAGCTGTTTTTT
TRBV6-5,few,TRBD2,TRBJ2-7,CASRSGLAGAYEQYF,TGTGCCAGCAGATCGGGACTAGCGGGCGCCTACGAGCAGTACTTC
TRBV6-1,medium-sized,-,TRBJ2-7,CASSDPTRVGGDEQYF,TGTGCCAGCAGTGACCCAACGCGGGTCGGGGGCGACGAGCAGTACTTC
TRBV18,medium-sized,-,TRBJ2-3,CASLQRATDTQYF,TGTGCCAGTCTTCAGCGGGCGACAGATACGCAGTATTTT
TRBV10-1,-,-,TRBJ1-5,CATKGDQPQHF,TGCGCCACCAAGGGGGATCAGCCCCAGCATTTT
TRBV4-3,few,-,TRBJ2-3,CASSQDTTSTDTQYF,TGCGCCAGCAGCCAAGATACTACCTCCACAGATACGCAGTATTTT
TRBV6-2/TRBV6-3,medium-sized,-,TRBJ1-1,CASRSDGTEAFF,TGTGCCAGCAGGTCCGATGGGACTGAAGCTTTCTTT
TRBV5-6,medium-sized,-,TRBJ1-5,CASSLRGASNQPQHF,TGTGCCAGCAGCTTGAGGGGGGCGAGCAATCAGCCCCAGCATTTT
TRBV6-5,-,-,TRBJ2-1,CASSYSGASYEQFF,TGTGCCAGCAGTTACTCTGGGGCCTCCTACGAGCAGTTCTTC